Here is one T cell receptor beta chain with its context. Its antigen remains unidentified. This specimen comes from a study of cytomegalovirus exposure and HLA in healthy donors. Study findings and constraints: Sequencing had likely introduced a cluster of highly shared sequence variants as an artifact.

In the PCR, 60 Vbeta and 13 Jbeta primers were used. Profiling relied on immunoSEQ multiplex PCR, and the TCRdb table lists in-frame clones only, not all of them. The table gives approximately 190,000 clones; the top ten clones make up 0.65% to 0.75% of it. Germline CDR1 and CDR2: SEHNR and FQNEAQ (reference sequence). The CDR3 length is 14 residues. Trimming took 4 bases from V and 6 from J; bases not matched to a gene: 5. V gene TRBV7-9 combines with J gene TRBJ2-4, with TRBD1 matching 8 bases. The clonotype was recovered from a boy younger than 18 in good health and CMV-seronegative. Sequencing was carried out using PBMCs. CDR3 nucleotide sequence: TGTGCCAGCAGCTACCCACAGGGGGGAAACATTCAGTACTTC. This translates into CASSYPQGGNIQYF.